The rows below give T cell receptor beta chains drawn from one sample of a study of T cell responses to AZD1222 COVID-19 vaccine. Assay: immunoSEQ multiplex PCR; the TCRdb copy retains only in-frame clones and omits some. The sample contains under 140,000 clones, around 90% of which appear only once. The sequences come from peripheral blood, collected on day 0 of AZD1222 vaccination. The receptor source for this set is an adult in good health. Each CDR3 is given with its conserved first and last residue. A D gene is named only where the DNA matches it firmly. Only some rows state a clone size, as once, few, many or a class for expanded clones.

clone_size,d_call,j_call,v_call,cdr3_nt,cdr3_aa
NA,TRBD1,TRBJ1-2,TRBV6-1,TGTGCCAGCAGTGATCGGGTCGACAGGGCAGATATTGGCTACACCTTC,CASSDRVDRADIGYTF
NA,NA,TRBJ1-1,TRBV28,TGTGCCAGCAGCCGGACCGCCTTCACTGAAGCTTTCTTT,CASSRTAFTEAFF
NA,NA,TRBJ1-6,TRBV7-2,TGTGCCAGCAGCTCGGGCCCAGGGGATAATTCACCCCTCCACTTT,CASSSGPGDNSPLHF
NA,TRBD2,TRBJ2-7,TRBV10-1,TGCGCCAGCAGCGCCGGGACTAGCGGGAGTGTTTACGAGCAGTACTTC,CASSAGTSGSVYEQYF
NA,TRBD2,TRBJ2-1,TRBV29-1,TGCAGCGCGGGACGGGAGGTCTACAATGAGCAGTTCTTC,CSAGREVYNEQFF
NA,TRBD1,TRBJ2-2,TRBV18,TGTGCATCAGGGGGTTACACCGGGGAGCTGTTTTTT,CASGGYTGELFF
NA,TRBD2,TRBJ2-2,TRBV6-2/TRBV6-3,TGTGCCAGCAGCCAACTAGCGGGGAACACCGGGGAGCTGTTTTTT,CASSQLAGNTGELFF
NA,TRBD2,TRBJ2-1,TRBV6-1,TGTGCCAGCAGTGAGAGCGGGAGGGCCAATGAGCAGTTCTTC,CASSESGRANEQFF
once,NA,TRBJ1-1,TRBV19,TGTGCCAGTATTCCCGAGGGAGGGTTGAACACTGAAGCTTTCTTT,CASIPEGGLNTEAFF
NA,NA,TRBJ2-7,TRBV6-5,TGTGCCAGCAGTTACTCGTCCCTTTCCTACGAGCAATACTTC,CASSYSSLSYEQYF
NA,TRBD2,TRBJ2-3,TRBV4-2,TGTGCCAGCAGCCAATTGACTAGCGGGGGGGCGGTAGATACGCAGTATTTT,CASSQLTSGGAVDTQYF
NA,NA,TRBJ1-4,TRBV7-2,TGTGCCAGCAGCTTATTACCGGAGACAGTAGCTAATGAAAAACTGTTTTTT,CASSLLPETVANEKLFF
NA,NA,TRBJ2-5,TRBV19,TGTGCCAGTAGTATAGGAGGGGCTACCCAAGAGACCCAGTACTTC,CASSIGGATQETQYF
NA,NA,TRBJ1-5,TRBV25-1,TGTGCCAGCAGGGGAAGTTCCGGGCAGCCCCAGCATTTT,CASRGSSGQPQHF
once,NA,TRBJ2-3,TRBV5-1,TGCGCCAGCAGCTTGGAGGCTGGCACAGATACGCAGTATTTT,CASSLEAGTDTQYF
NA,NA,TRBJ1-1,TRBV6-2/TRBV6-3,TGTGCCAGCAGTTACTACACTGAAGCTTTCTTT,CASSYYTEAFF
NA,TRBD1,TRBJ1-2,TRBV29-1,TGCAGCGTCAGACCCCGGGGACAGAGCTATGGCTACACCTTC,CSVRPRGQSYGYTF
NA,TRBD1,TRBJ1-5,TRBV9,TGTGCCAGCAGCGTAGGGACAGGGGACCAGCCCCAGCATTTT,CASSVGTGDQPQHF
NA,NA,TRBJ2-1,TRBV13,TGTGCCAGCAGCACACTTCTCCGTGGGCCCAGCTCCTACAATGAGCAGTTCTTC,CASSTLLRGPSSYNEQFF
NA,NA,TRBJ2-2,TRBV19,TGTGCCAGTAGTGTAGGCCGGGGAGATCGGGGCACCGGGGAGCTGTTTTTT,CASSVGRGDRGTGELFF
NA,TRBD1,TRBJ2-3,TRBV4-1,TGCGCCAGCAGCCAGACAGGGTTGGGTGTCGGCACAGATACGCAGTATTTT,CASSQTGLGVGTDTQYF
NA,NA,TRBJ1-1,TRBV7-3,TGTGCCAGCAGCTCAAACAGCCAAGGGACGTTAGCTTTCTTT,CASSSNSQGTLAFF
NA,TRBD2,TRBJ2-1,TRBV29-1,TGCAGTACCAAGACTAGCGGGCGCCACAATGAGCAGTTCTTC,CSTKTSGRHNEQFF
NA,NA,TRBJ1-1,TRBV28,TGTGCCAGCAGGACCCGCCCGGGGGCGAGAACTGAAGCTTTCTTT,CASRTRPGARTEAFF
NA,TRBD2,TRBJ2-7,TRBV5-1,TGCGCCAGCAGCTCGATCGGGACTAGCGGCTACGAGCAGTACTTC,CASSSIGTSGYEQYF
NA,TRBD1,TRBJ2-5,TRBV18,TGTGCCAGCTCCCCAGGGGGCGGGGAAGAGACCCAGTACTTC,CASSPGGGEETQYF
NA,NA,TRBJ1-6,TRBV7-2,TGTGCCAGCAGCTTAGAAGGGGCAACCGGTTCACCCCTCCACTTT,CASSLEGATGSPLHF
NA,NA,TRBJ1-5,TRBV18,TGTGCCAGCTCACCGTCGAGTGGCAATCAGCCCCAGCATTTT,CASSPSSGNQPQHF
few,NA,TRBJ2-6,TRBV4-1,TGCGCCAGCAGCCAAGAGGTGAGGGCTCGGTACTCTGGGGCCAACGTCCTGACTTTC,CASSQEVRARYSGANVLTF
NA,TRBD1,TRBJ1-3,TRBV11-2,TGTGCCAGCAGCTTTCCCTCGACAGGGGTAGGAAACACCATATATTTT,CASSFPSTGVGNTIYF
NA,NA,TRBJ2-2,TRBV7-3,TGTGCCAGCAGCTCCTTACCGGGTCTACTGAACACCGGGGAGCTGTTTTTT,CASSSLPGLLNTGELFF
NA,NA,TRBJ1-6,TRBV6-5,TGTGCCAGCAGACTGGGCACCCGTTATTCACCCCTCCACTTT,CASRLGTRYSPLHF
NA,NA,TRBJ2-1,TRBV14,TGTGCCAGCAGCCAAGATTTCGGGGCAGGGTGGAATTTCGGTGAGCAGTTCTTC,CASSQDFGAGWNFGEQFF
NA,NA,TRBJ2-3,TRBV9,TGTGCCAGCAGCGTAGGGCGGGGGCCTAGCACAGATACGCAGTATTTT,CASSVGRGPSTDTQYF
NA,NA,TRBJ1-2,TRBV11-2,TGTGCCAGCACCATGAACAGGGTCGGCTACACCTTC,CASTMNRVGYTF
NA,NA,TRBJ2-4,TRBV3-1/TRBV3-2,TGTGCCAGCAGCCAAGAGGGCAGGGCGACATCAAGAGGCATTCAGTACTTC,CASSQEGRATSRGIQYF
NA,NA,TRBJ2-7,TRBV5-1,TGCGCCAGCAGCTTGTTGGGACAAAAAACCTACGAGCAGTACTTC,CASSLLGQKTYEQYF
NA,TRBD1,TRBJ2-2,TRBV11-3,TGTGCCAGCAGCTTAGGCTTCGGACAGGGACCCACCGGGGAGCTGTTTTTT,CASSLGFGQGPTGELFF